This TCR beta chain was identified in a study of shared clonotypes between healthy human individuals. Clones were read by immunoSEQ multiplex PCR, and TCRdb kept only the in-frame ones, dropping some. The data hold about 2.2 million clones, with around 93% observed a single time. The naive CD8 population came from CD45RO-negative cells selected for CCR7, without terminally differentiated effector memory CD45RA+ cells. The V and J ends lost 0 bases and 6 bases, in that order; junction bases with no gene match: 7. This CDR3 region has 15 residues. CDR1 is MNHNY and CDR2 is SVGAGI in the germline V gene (reference sequence).

The sequence came from a man in his late teens or twenties in good health. Some clones in this sample may be carry-over from other donors' samples. The chain recombines TRBV6-6 with TRBJ1-2, with 7 nucleotides matching TRBD1. Sequenced input: naive CD8+ T cells from PBMCs. CDR3 bases: TGTGCCAGCAGTTACTCAAGTAAGGGGGCGGATGGCTACACCTTC. This encodes CASSYSSKGADGYTF.